This T cell receptor beta chain is from a study of shared clonotypes between healthy human individuals. About the study: The study drew on a couple of women and a few men aged 18 to 49 as donors.

Study-level results: In this cohort, only blood was sampled, and tissue repertoires likely differ.

Sorted-subset replicate PCRs used 200 ng of genomic DNA. This amount corresponded to some 32,000 T cell genomes. TCRdb's table, derived via immunoSEQ multiplex PCR, lists solely in-frame clones and lacks some. The top ten hold over 9% of the sample, which has approximately 320,000 clones, around two thirds seen once. A remark on this clone: The antigen remains unidentified.

CD4+ cells yielded CD45RA+ naive and CD45RA-negative memory subsets. The germline V gene has CDR1 SGHDN and CDR2 FVKESK. Germline trimming cut 1 base from V and 5 bases from J; bases unmatched to any gene: 7. The CDR3 spans 16 residues. Sequencing was performed on memory CD4+ T cells sorted from blood. The subset is: CD45RA-negative fraction. This TCR was recovered from a man aged 30 to 45 in good health. V is TRBV14 and J is TRBJ2-3; 9 bases map to TRBD2. CDR3 sequence (DNA): TGTGCCAGCAGCCAAGGGGCGGGAGGGCCTGGAGATACGCAGTATTTT. Translation: CASSQGAGGPGDTQYF.